Shown below are 10 T cell receptor beta chains from a single sample sequenced in a study of control samples from healthy donors and cancer patients. This table comes from immunoSEQ multiplex PCR, and its TCRdb copy is limited to in-frame clones, with some not included. Seen here are tens of thousands of clones, 94% observed once, and the top ten hold almost 4%. Material for sequencing was blood. Every receptor here comes from a man aged 25-40 years in good health.

The V call is TRBV6-2 or TRBV6-3, the J call TRBJ2-7; perhaps TRBD2 as D (6 bases). The CDR3 length is 15 residues. V gave up 2 bases and J gave up 1 base, with 12 bases separating them. The germline CDR1 and CDR2 sequences are MNHEY and SVGEGT. The chain's CDR3 is CASSYPEGPSYEQYF. In DNA, the CDR3 is TGTGCCAGCAGTTACCCGGAGGGACCTTCCTACGAGCAGTACTTC.

This chain connects TRBV10-3 to TRBJ2-1, with TRBD2 matching over 8 bases. With 0 bases clipped from V and 7 bases from J, the junction kept 8 bases outside the gene matches. Germline V lookup: CDR1 ENHRY, CDR2 SYGVKD. There are 16 residues in the CDR3. This chain's CDR3 is CAISESKAGVGNEQFF. CDR3 coding DNA: TGTGCCATCAGTGAGTCTAAAGCGGGAGTCGGGAATGAGCAGTTCTTC.

The chain joins TRBV7-8 to TRBJ2-2; D gene unclear. The CDR3 length is 14 residues. V was cut by 0 bases and J by 5 bases, with 7 bases left in between. Germline CDR1 and CDR2: SGHVS and FQNEAQ. CDR3 amino acids: CASSLARWTGELFF. The CDR3 bases are TGTGCCAGCAGCTTAGCCCGATGGACCGGGGAGCTGTTTTTT.

This chain uses TRBV21-1 with TRBJ2-3; the D call TRBD2 from the table was never checked on the DNA. TRBV21-1 is a listed pseudogene. The CDR3 covers 19 residues. CDR3 amino acids: CASSKEAQAGGIRSDTQYF. CDR3 nucleotide sequence: TGTGCCAGCAGCAAAGAGGCCCAAGCGGGGGGAATTCGGTCAGATACGCAGTATTTT.

The gene calls are TRBV30 and TRBJ2-1, with 7 positions matching TRBD2. Germline V gene sequence: CDR1 GTSNPN, CDR2 SVGIG (reference sequence). The CDR3 is 17 amino acids. V dropped 2 bases and J dropped 0; count of bases not matched to a gene: 10. The CDR3 DNA sequence: TGTGCCTGGAGTACACTCGAGCGGGAATTCTCCTACAATGAGCAGTTCTTC. This codes for CAWSTLEREFSYNEQFF. The whole variable domain, filled in from reference TRBV30 and TRBJ2-1, reads SQTIHQWPATLVQPVGSPLSLECTVEGTSNPNLYWYRQAAGRGLQLLFYSVGIGQISSEVPQNLSASRPQDRQFILSSKKLLLSDSGFYLCAWSTLEREFSYNEQFFGPGTRLTVL.

The CDR3 nucleotides read TGTGCCAGCAGCTCGGACAGGGGGCTCTACAATGAGCAGTTCTTC. It yields the protein CASSSDRGLYNEQFF. The chain links TRBV6-5 to TRBJ2-1; 11 bases line up with TRBD1. The CDR3 is made up of 15 amino acids. Looked up from germline, CDR1 is MNHEY and CDR2 is SVGAGI. V lost 6 bases and J lost 3; bases outside the gene matches: 4.

The chain has TRBV29-1 and TRBJ2-2; D unresolved. Germline loops: CDR1 SQVTM, CDR2 ANQGSEA. The ends were cut back, 5 bases at V and 6 bases at J, with 13 bases in the middle. The length of the CDR3 is 13 residues. The CDR3 DNA reads TGCAGCGTTTTCGCCAATTCTGCCGGGGAGCTGTTTTTT. This translates into CSVFANSAGELFF.

V is TRBV5-4 and J is TRBJ2-1, with 9 bases fitting TRBD2. The germline V gene has CDR1 SGHNT and CDR2 YYREEE (reference sequence). This CDR3 spans 13 amino acids. Trimming took 9 bases from V and 10 from J; bases not matched to a gene: 11. The CDR3 DNA reads TGTGCCACCCGCGTGGTAGCGGGAGTCGAGCAGTTCTTC. As protein: CATRVVAGVEQFF. The full variable domain, with the rest looked up from reference TRBV5-4 and TRBJ2-1, is ETGVTQSPTHLIKTRGQQVTLRCSSQSGHNTVSWYQQALGQGPQFIFQYYREEENGRGNFPPRFSGLQFPNYSSELNVNALELDDSALYLCATRVVAGVEQFFGPGTRLTVL.

The chain is built from TRBV6-2 or TRBV6-3 and TRBJ1-1; D gene ambiguous. The germline gives CDR1 MNHEY, CDR2 SVGEGT. Trimming took 2 bases from V and 4 from J, leaving 2 bases between them. CDR3 length: 11 amino acids. The CDR3 DNA is TGTGCCAGCAGTTACGGCACTGAAGCTTTCTTT. Its protein is CASSYGTEAFF.

V and J are TRBV18 and TRBJ2-1; a weak D match, TRBD2 (7 bases). Germline-derived CDR1 and CDR2 are KGHSH and LQKENI. Trimming stripped 2 bases from V and 9 bases from J, with 20 bases between. The CDR3 covers 16 residues. The CDR3 DNA reads as TGTGCCAGCTCACCATCGGAGGGGGGGCCTAATATTGAGCAGTTCTTC. Its translation is CASSPSEGGPNIEQFF.